This TCR beta chain was documented in a study of early T cells in non-severe SARS-CoV-2 infection (TCRdb year 2021). Regarding the research as a whole: TCR sequencing used bulk RNA from unsorted whole blood, so alpha and beta chains could not be paired. Broad study findings and their caveats: VDJdb matching was skewed toward anti-spike CD8 responses and likely underestimated virus-specific expansions, missing private and CD4 specificities.

This clonotype was detected ten times or more. The specificity of this receptor is unknown. A junction end diverges from the germline sequence, so it may reflect a read error. The study was a case-control design nested within a healthcare worker cohort in London, UK, with weekly nasopharyngeal swab PCR tests and blood sampling. Healthcare workers were recruited during the week of the UK lockdown, between 23 and 31 March 2020, and followed weekly for up to roughly 16 weeks. Library preparation employed 5' RACE. Sequenced on a NextSeq 500. Unique molecular identifiers were attached to individual cDNA molecules in the TCR library protocol so that sequencing error and PCR bias could be corrected. Both TCR alpha and beta chains were sequenced, and tight co-correlation was observed between alpha and beta sequence abundances in each sample. Concerning the study's data processing: Decombinator V4 was used to perform V gene, J gene and CDR3 annotation of TCR sequences. TCRs were defined as expanded if a significant change between any two time points was detected under a Poisson model with p below 0.0001. TCR abundances were normalised to the total number of TCRs sequenced in each sample and reported as counts per million. TRAV1-2 paired with TRAJ12, TRAJ20 or TRAJ33 defined MAIT TCRs, while TRAV10 paired with TRAJ18 defined iNKT TCRs. VDJdb, accessed on 1 November 2021, was searched for TCRs annotated for CMV, EBV and SARS-CoV-2, and TCRs annotated for more than one antigen were excluded. The raw public reads went through TCRdb reprocessing: fastp at Q25, MiXCR clone calling, in-frame beta chains kept. Entries that share a CDR3 protein sequence are merged under the most common genes and DNA. TCRdb, not the authors, supplied the V and J calls. Here the sample has around 30,000 distinct CDR3 sequences; around 9% occur a single time. Around 13% of the sample lies in the top ten.

CDR1 SGHRS and CDR2 YFSETQ are derived from the germline V gene. The CDR3 numbers 13 residues from cysteine through phenylalanine. Left in the record is the CDR3 DNA by itself, 39 bases read in frame from the first base. The sequenced sample was whole blood. Rearrangement joined TRBV5-1 to TRBJ2-3, with a weak D call of TRBD1 (6 bases match). The receptor's source is an adult who was a healthcare worker with PCR-confirmed SARS-CoV-2 infection or an uninfected control (not recorded which). The DNA sequence is given as TGCGCCAGCAGCCTGGACAGCACGGATACGCAGTATTTT. It specifies CASSLDSTDTQYF.